The 28 T cell receptor beta chains below all came from one sample that was sequenced in a study of T cells in localized non-small cell lung cancer. Libraries were prepared by immunoSEQ multiplex PCR; TCRdb keeps only in-frame clonotypes and omits some of them. The repertoire holds 10,000 to 12,000 clones, with around half as singletons. Source: lymph node tissue, taken before any cancer treatment. The receptors derive from a woman aged 35-70 years with stage II squamous cell lung carcinoma.

This sequence joins TRBV6-8 and TRBJ2-1; tentatively, D is TRBD2 (6 bases). Germline V lookup: CDR1 MNHGY, CDR2 SAAAGT. The CDR3 totals 16 residues. Trimming cost V 6 bases and J 5 bases, with 20 bases left between them. The CDR3 nucleotides are TGTGCCAGCAGACCGGGAGAGACTAGGACGCACAATGAGCAGTTCTTC. Translation gives CASRPGETRTHNEQFF.

V usage is TRBV28 and J usage is TRBJ1-5; D might be TRBD1 (6 bases). Germline loops: CDR1 MDHEN, CDR2 SYDVKM. This CDR3 contains 14 residues. The V end was cut by 7 bases, the J end by 7 bases, with 17 bases between. The CDR3 spells CASTPAGEKQPQHF. CDR3 coding DNA: TGTGCCAGCACCCCCGCAGGGGAGAAACAGCCCCAGCATTTT.

The chain couples TRBV11-3 to TRBJ1-3; D remains ambiguous. This CDR3 has 16 residues. V lost 0 bases and J lost 4, with 13 bases in between. Germline V gene sequence: CDR1 SGHNT, CDR2 YENEEA. This CDR3 is CASSLDRGGPGNTIYF. The CDR3 DNA reads TGTGCCAGCAGCTTAGATCGAGGCGGTCCCGGAAACACCATATATTTT.

The chain employs TRBV6-8 and TRBJ2-7; D might be TRBD1 (6 bases). Trimming took 4 bases from V and 4 from J, leaving 8 bases between them. The germline CDR1 and CDR2 sequences are MNHGY and SAAAGT. The length of the CDR3 is 12 residues. The CDR3 DNA sequence: TGTGCCAGCAGTTTACAGGGTTACGAGCAGTACTTC. As protein: CASSLQGYEQYF.

This clone was found a few times. The chain joins TRBV6-1 to TRBJ1-2, with no clear D. This CDR3 has 14 amino acids. V shed 0 bases and J shed 3 bases, with 8 bases lying between them. CDR1 and CDR2 from the germline V gene are MNHNS and SASEGT. CDR3 sequence: CASSEAGSYYGYTF. CDR3 nucleotide sequence: TGTGCCAGCAGTGAAGCTGGGAGTTACTATGGCTACACCTTC.

The rearrangement links TRBV28 to TRBJ2-1; D possibly corresponds to TRBD1 (5 bases). The CDR3 is made up of 16 amino acids. Trimming left V 2 bases short and J 0 bases short, with 11 bases between. Germline V CDR1 and CDR2: MDHEN, SYDVKM. The CDR3 DNA follows: TGTGCCAGCAGTTTAGGGGCCATCTACTCCTACAATGAGCAGTTCTTC. Amino acid sequence: CASSLGAIYSYNEQFF.

This clone has just a few counts. The chain couples TRBV2 to TRBJ1-1; no definite D call. V dropped 1 base and J dropped 4 bases, with 16 bases sitting between them. The CDR3 contains 16 residues. CDR1 and CDR2 from the germline V gene are SNHLY and FYNNEI. CDR3 nucleotide sequence: TGTGCCAGCAGTGAAGATGCGGGTCGAGATGGCACTGAAGCTTTCTTT. It yields the protein CASSEDAGRDGTEAFF.

The chain couples TRBV28 to TRBJ1-2; TRBD1 might be the D (6 bases). V lost 6 bases and J lost 8, with 16 bases in between. The CDR3 sequence is 13 residues long. Germline V CDR1 and CDR2: MDHEN, SYDVKM. In DNA form, the CDR3 reads TGTGCCAGCAGATCCACAGGGATCTACGGCTACACCTTC. The encoded protein is CASRSTGIYGYTF.

V usage is TRBV6-8 and J usage is TRBJ2-6; 8 nucleotides match TRBD1. Germline V gene lookup returns CDR1 MNHGY and CDR2 SAAAGT. The CDR3 is made up of 17 amino acids. V shed 10 bases, J shed 0 bases, and the junction held 11 bases outside the gene matches. The CDR3: CAINGQGLSSGANVLTF. The CDR3, as DNA: TGTGCCATCAACGGACAGGGACTTAGCTCTGGGGCCAACGTCCTGACTTTC.

The gene calls are TRBV29-1 and TRBJ1-1; D possibly corresponds to TRBD1 (5 bases). This CDR3 is 13 amino acids long. V gave up 3 bases and J gave up 1 base, with 9 bases separating them. Per the germline V gene, CDR1 is SQVTM and CDR2 is ANQGSEA. The CDR3 sequence is CSVENGQNTEAFF. The CDR3 DNA sequence: TGCAGCGTTGAGAACGGACAGAACACTGAAGCTTTCTTT.

This chain links TRBV29-1 with TRBJ2-1; TRBD2 matches 7 bases. With 7 bases clipped from V and 0 bases from J, the junction kept 6 bases outside the gene matches. Looked up from germline, CDR1 is SQVTM and CDR2 is ANQGSEA. This CDR3 contains 14 residues. The DNA of the CDR3 is TGCAGCGCCCAGCGGGGAAGCTCCTACAATGAGCAGTTCTTC. Its translation: CSAQRGSSYNEQFF.

The rearrangement uses TRBV6-8 and TRBJ2-3; no clear D. V was trimmed by 7 bases and J by 2 bases, leaving 19 bases between them. CDR1 and CDR2 from the germline V gene are MNHGY and SAAAGT. CDR3 length: 16 amino acids. This CDR3 is CASIHQQAVFTDTQYF. The CDR3 DNA is TGTGCCAGCATTCACCAGCAGGCGGTCTTCACAGATACGCAGTATTTT.

The V and J genes are TRBV5-1 and TRBJ2-6, with a possible D match to TRBD1 (5 bases). Trimming stripped 1 base from V and 1 base from J, with 6 bases between. The CDR3 is made up of 15 amino acids. Germline V lookup: CDR1 SGHRS, CDR2 YFSETQ. CDR3 amino acids: CASSLTGSGANVLTF. The CDR3 bases are TGCGCCAGCAGCTTGACAGGTTCTGGGGCCAACGTCCTGACTTTC. Supplemented by reference TRBV5-1 and TRBJ2-6, the full variable domain reads KAGVTQTPRYLIKTRGQQVTLSCSPISGHRSVSWYQQTPGQGLQFLFEYFSETQRNKGNFPGRFSGRQFSNSRSEMNVSTLELGDSALYLCASSLTGSGANVLTFGAGSRLTVL.

This clone was seen a handful of times. The chain employs TRBV4-1 and TRBJ1-1; D uncertain. The V gene lost 3 bases and the J gene lost 0 bases, with 11 bases spanning the gap. The germline CDR1 and CDR2 sequences are MGHRA and YSYEKL. This CDR3 contains 15 residues. CDR3 residues: CASSQIDRLNTEAFF. The CDR3 DNA is TGCGCCAGCAGCCAGATCGACCGTTTGAACACTGAAGCTTTCTTT.

J is TRBJ1-2 and V is TRBV19; possible D gene TRBD1, 6 bases. The CDR3 sequence is 17 residues long. The germline V gene encodes CDR1 LNHDA and CDR2 SQIVND (reference sequence). The V end lost 2 bases, the J end lost 1 base, and 17 bases lay between the germline ends. CDR3 bases: TGTGCCAGTAGTATACGGAGGTCGAGGGGGAATAACTATGGCTACACCTTC. Amino acid sequence: CASSIRRSRGNNYGYTF. Drawing the rest from reference TRBV19 and TRBJ1-2, the complete variable domain is DGGITQSPKYLFRKEGQNVTLSCEQNLNHDAMYWYRQDPGQGLRLIYYSQIVNDFQKGDIAEGYSVSREKKESFPLTVTSAQKNPTAFYLCASSIRRSRGNNYGYTFGSGTRLTVV.

This clone was recorded once. CDR3 in DNA: TGTGCCAGCTCACAAGGACAGGGTGGTGGCTACACCTTC. It is translated as CASSQGQGGGYTF. The chain employs TRBV18 and TRBJ1-2; 8 bases are shared with TRBD1. The J segment lost 7 bases and the V segment lost 4 bases, leaving 5 bases of the junction unmatched. Germline loops: CDR1 KGHSH, CDR2 LQKENI. CDR3 length: 13 amino acids.

There are a few counts of this clone. The V gene is TRBV5-1, the J gene TRBJ2-2, with TRBD1 as a possible D gene (5 bases). In germline, CDR1 is SGHRS, CDR2 YFSETQ. CDR3 length: 14 amino acids. With 1 base removed from V and 2 bases from J, the gap between germline ends came to 6 bases. The CDR3 region is CASSLTGNTGELFF. CDR3 DNA: TGCGCCAGCAGCTTGACAGGAAACACCGGGGAGCTGTTTTTT.

This clone was observed a few times. The rearrangement uses TRBV9 and TRBJ1-4; tentatively, D is TRBD1 (6 bases). Trimming left V 5 bases short and J 7 bases short, with 9 bases between. This CDR3 has 12 amino acids. CDR1 and CDR2 from the germline V gene are SGDLS and YYNGEE. In nucleotides, the CDR3 is TGTGCCAGCAGACTGACAGGTGAAAAACTGTTTTTT. It specifies CASRLTGEKLFF.

The CDR3 loop reads CASSQGPGAFF. The CDR3 nucleotides read TGTGCCAGCAGCCAGGGACCTGGGGCTTTCTTT. The chain employs TRBV14 and TRBJ1-1; D might be TRBD1 (5 bases). V was shortened by 3 bases and J by 11 bases, with 10 bases between the two germline ends. This CDR3 region has 11 residues. Germline V gene data show CDR1 as SGHDN and CDR2 as FVKESK.

This clone was seen a handful of times. The chain uses TRBV7-5 and TRBJ1-3; the D segment call TRBD1 is taken from the table without a DNA check. TRBV7-5 is deemed a pseudogene. This CDR3 region has 15 residues. The CDR3 sequence: CASSTGQGPGNTIYF. The DNA of the CDR3 is TGTGCCAGCAGCACTGGACAGGGCCCGGGAAACACCATATATTTT.

This chain connects TRBV9 to TRBJ2-1; no definite D call. Germline CDR1 is SGDLS and CDR2 is YYNGEE. The CDR3 is 14 amino acids. Trimming left V 5 bases short and J 5 bases short, with 14 bases between. In DNA, the CDR3 is TGTGCCAGCAGTTTCTCTAGTGGGAACAATGAGCAGTTCTTC. Protein product: CASSFSSGNNEQFF.

This clone has ten or more counts. This sequence joins TRBV6-8 and TRBJ1-5; D not certain. CDR1 is MNHGY, CDR2 SAAAGT, per germline. The CDR3 length is 12 residues. The V end was cut by 7 bases, the J end by 4 bases, with 8 bases between. CDR3 amino acids: CASTDFNQPQHF. The CDR3 DNA reads as TGTGCCAGCACAGATTTTAATCAGCCCCAGCATTTT.

DNA for the CDR3: TGCAGCGCTCAGGTCCGACTGTGGGATACGCAGTATTTT. Translation: CSAQVRLWDTQYF. The genes are TRBV29-1 and TRBJ2-3; D gene ambiguous. CDR3 size: 13 residues. Trimming shortened V by 7 bases and J by 6 bases, and 17 bases separated the two germline ends. The germline CDR1 and CDR2 sequences are SQVTM and ANQGSEA.

V and J are TRBV18 and TRBJ1-1, with D uncertain. Germline CDR1 KGHSH, CDR2 LQKENI. The CDR3 is made up of 14 amino acids. The ends were cut back, 5 bases at V and 3 bases at J, with 13 bases in the middle. The CDR3 here is CASSYTDGYTEAFF. In DNA form, the CDR3 reads TGTGCCAGCTCATACACGGACGGGTACACTGAAGCTTTCTTT.

The gene calls are TRBV10-2 and TRBJ1-1; 9 nucleotides match TRBD1. The germline gives CDR1 WSHSY, CDR2 SAAADI. Losses at the gene ends were 4 bases for V and 1 base for J; bases not matched to a gene: 10. CDR3 length: 17 amino acids. For the CDR3, the DNA is TGCGCCAGCAGTGGAACAGGGGGCAGGGACAAGAACACTGAAGCTTTCTTT. Its protein is CASSGTGGRDKNTEAFF.

The V call is TRBV29-1, the J call TRBJ1-1, with 11 bases aligning to TRBD1. The CDR3 has 14 amino acids. CDR1 is SQVTM and CDR2 is ANQGSEA in the germline V gene. V shed 4 bases, J shed 0 bases, and the junction held 1 base outside the gene matches. CDR3 region: CSVGTGGLNTEAFF. CDR3 DNA sequence: TGCAGCGTTGGGACAGGGGGCTTGAACACTGAAGCTTTCTTT.

This clone was seen once. This chain links TRBV29-1 with TRBJ1-1; no definite D call. V gave up 7 bases and J gave up 3 bases, with 12 bases separating them. The CDR3 consists of 12 residues. The germline CDR1 and CDR2 sequences are SQVTM and ANQGSEA. The CDR3 loop is CSGEKWDTEAFF. The CDR3, as DNA: TGCAGCGGCGAGAAGTGGGACACTGAAGCTTTCTTT.

The genes are TRBV6-8 and TRBJ2-3; 10 nucleotides line up with TRBD2. With 0 bases clipped from V and 2 bases from J, the junction kept 2 bases outside the gene matches. Germline V gene lookup returns CDR1 MNHGY and CDR2 SAAAGT. The CDR3 consists of 16 residues. The CDR3 is CASSYSSGGSTDTQYF. CDR3 nucleotide sequence: TGTGCCAGCAGTTACTCTAGCGGGGGGTCCACAGATACGCAGTATTTT.